Each of the 26 T cell receptor beta chains below was sequenced from the same sample in a study of OX40 agonist ivuxolimab in advanced cancers. Library method: the immunoSEQ multiplex PCR assay. The immuneACCESS repertoire file appears here via TCRdb, limited to in-frame rearrangements. These files lack a portion of the clones; in checked studies, under half of the deficit traces to unresolved V genes, and the cause of the others is not known. A total of around 72,000 clones appear in this sample, 80% of them only once. The top ten clones comprise around 8.2% of the sample. Sequenced material: CD4+ or CD8+ T cells sorted from blood, taken in a trial of the OX40 agonist ivuxolimab. These receptors all come from an adult with an advanced solid tumor such as melanoma, head and neck, liver or kidney cancer.

This clone was detected only once. V gene TRBV7-9 combines with J gene TRBJ1-2, with D hard to call. Per germline, CDR1 SEHNR and CDR2 FQNEAQ (reference sequence). Trimming pared 1 base from V and 5 bases from J, leaving 8 bases between. The CDR3 length is 13 residues. The CDR3 loop reads CASSLGRQYGYTF. The CDR3 nucleotides are TGTGCCAGCAGCTTAGGTCGCCAGTATGGCTACACCTTC.

V usage is TRBV6-5 and J usage is TRBJ1-1, with D tentatively TRBD1 (6 bases). Trimming shortened V by 6 bases and J by 3 bases, and 17 bases separated the two germline ends. This CDR3 spans 15 amino acids. CDR1 and CDR2 (germline): MNHEY, SVGAGI. The CDR3 spells CASSRIGGEDTEAFF. As DNA, the CDR3 is TGTGCCAGCAGCCGAATAGGGGGGGAGGACACTGAAGCTTTCTTT.

This chain uses TRBV5-1 with TRBJ1-3; D is perhaps TRBD1 (6 bases). V lost 4 bases and J 2 bases, leaving 13 bases between the germline ends. The CDR3 covers 15 residues. Germline assignment: CDR1 SGHRS and CDR2 YFSETQ. This CDR3 is CASSLSGAPGNTIYF. CDR3 coding DNA: TGCGCCAGCAGCCTCTCAGGGGCTCCTGGAAACACCATATATTTT.

V usage is TRBV27 and J usage is TRBJ1-2; tentative D call: TRBD1 (6 bases). CDR3 size: 14 residues. Germline CDR1 MNHEY, CDR2 SMNVEV (reference sequence). Deletions cut 3 bases from V and 4 bases from J, with 12 bases between. Here the CDR3 reads CASSFTGFSYGYTF. In DNA, the CDR3 is TGTGCCAGCAGTTTTACAGGGTTTAGCTATGGCTACACCTTC.

V and J are TRBV10-3 and TRBJ2-6; 9 bases agree with TRBD1. The CDR3 spans 16 residues. Germline trimming cut 8 bases from V and 3 bases from J; bases unmatched to any gene: 8. Germline lookup yields CDR1 ENHRY and CDR2 SYGVKD. The CDR3 protein is CAIWGQGSGGANVLTF. Here the CDR3 DNA reads TGTGCCATCTGGGGACAGGGATCTGGTGGGGCCAACGTCCTGACTTTC.

The chain combines TRBV7-3 with TRBJ2-1; 11 bases are shared with TRBD2. V gave up 5 bases and J gave up 5 bases; unmatched junction bases: 14. The germline V gene has CDR1 SGHTA and CDR2 FQGTGA. The CDR3 is made up of 18 amino acids. The CDR3 bases are TGTGCCAGCAGCCCCGATAGGCCTAGCGGGGGGCCGGACAATGAGCAGTTCTTC. It encodes CASSPDRPSGGPDNEQFF.

The chain is built from TRBV19 and TRBJ1-2; 9 bases fit TRBD1. The CDR3 sequence is 16 residues long. The V and J ends lost 6 bases and 2 bases, in that order; junction bases with no gene match: 10. In germline, CDR1 is LNHDA, CDR2 SQIVND (reference sequence). CDR3 residues: CASSHRGGQGNYGYTF. CDR3 nucleotides: TGTGCCAGTAGCCACCGAGGCGGACAGGGGAACTATGGCTACACCTTC.

This clone has a handful of counts. The J gene is TRBJ2-7, the V gene TRBV5-4; unclear D gene. V lost 0 bases and J lost 0, with 4 bases in between. Germline-derived CDR1 and CDR2 are SGHNT and YYREEE (reference sequence). CDR3 length: 13 amino acids. CDR3 coding DNA: TGTGCCAGCAGCTTGGCGGCCTCCTACGAGCAGTACTTC. Amino acids: CASSLAASYEQYF.

CDR3 sequence: CASTRGMWGSGNTIYF. The DNA of the CDR3 is TGTGCCAGCACCAGGGGCATGTGGGGTTCCGGAAACACCATATATTTT. The chain couples TRBV9 to TRBJ1-3, with D tentatively TRBD1 (6 bases). Germline values: CDR1 SGDLS, CDR2 YYNGEE. V was trimmed by 6 bases and J by 4 bases, leaving 20 bases between them. The CDR3 covers 16 residues.

The gene calls are TRBV18 and TRBJ1-4, with 8 positions matching TRBD1. Germline CDR1 reads KGHSH; CDR2 reads LQKENI. The CDR3 extends over 15 amino acids. V was clipped by 2 bases and J by 8 bases; unmatched bases: 7. CDR3 amino acids: CASSPNQGADEKLFF. CDR3 DNA sequence: TGTGCCAGCTCACCAAACCAGGGGGCGGACGAAAAACTGTTTTTT. The variable domain in full, completed from reference TRBV18 and TRBJ1-4, reads NAGVMQNPRHLVRRRGQEARLRCSPMKGHSHVYWYRQLPEEGLKFMVYLQKENIIDESGMPKERFSAEFPKEGPSILRIQQVVRGDSAAYFCASSPNQGADEKLFFGSGTQLSVL.

The chain carries TRBV9 and TRBJ2-7; tentative D call: TRBD1 (5 bases). The germline V gene has CDR1 SGDLS and CDR2 YYNGEE. The CDR3 has 12 residues. Trimming took 0 bases from V and 7 from J, leaving 8 bases between them. This CDR3 is CASSVGRVEQYV. Written as DNA, the CDR3 is TGTGCCAGCAGCGTAGGCAGGGTTGAGCAGTACGTC.

The chain carries TRBV5-5 and TRBJ2-1; D not certain. Germline loops: CDR1 SGHKS, CDR2 YYEKEE (reference sequence). This CDR3 is 13 amino acids long. V lost 0 bases to trimming and J lost 4 bases, with 5 bases between them. The CDR3, as DNA: TGTGCCAGCAGCTTGGTGCAGTACAATGAGCAGTTCTTC. This gives the protein CASSLVQYNEQFF.

V gene TRBV10-2 combines with J gene TRBJ2-5; the D gene could be TRBD1 or TRBD2 (6 bases each). V lost 7 bases and J lost 4, with 13 bases in between. The germline CDR1 and CDR2 sequences are WSHSY and SAAADI. There are 13 residues in the CDR3. The CDR3 nucleotides are TGCGCCAGCACGAGGGGGGCGGGAGAGACCCAGTACTTC. Its protein product is CASTRGAGETQYF.

Only one count was recorded for this clone. This rearrangement joins TRBV23-1 to TRBJ2-1; 12 nucleotides align to TRBD2. TRBV23-1 is filed as an ORF, its function uncertain. V lost 4 bases to trimming and J lost 7 bases; unmatched junction nucleotides: 17. This CDR3 has 19 residues. The CDR3 region is CASSPTGRDLAGGGNEQFF. In nucleotides, the CDR3 is TGCGCCAGCAGTCCAACAGGGAGGGACCTAGCGGGAGGGGGGAATGAGCAGTTCTTC.

The CDR3 spells CASSFQYTQYF. CDR3 coding DNA: TGTGCCAGCAGCTTCCAATATACGCAGTATTTT. The V and J genes are TRBV7-2 and TRBJ2-3; D not certain. The CDR3 is 11 residues long. Germline V gives CDR1 SGHTA, CDR2 FQGNSA. V lost 3 bases to trimming and J lost 7 bases, with 5 bases between them.

The J gene is TRBJ2-1, the V gene TRBV7-9, with D unresolved. This CDR3 has 12 amino acids. Germline V gene lookup returns CDR1 SEHNR and CDR2 FQNEAQ (reference sequence). Trimming pared 5 bases from V and 6 bases from J, leaving 8 bases between. CDR3 loop: CASSGVGNEQFF. CDR3 in DNA: TGTGCCAGCAGCGGAGTGGGCAATGAGCAGTTCTTC.

The rearrangement links TRBV28 to TRBJ2-5, with TRBD2 matching over 8 bases. The CDR3 is 14 amino acids. With 7 bases clipped from V and 5 bases from J, the junction kept 9 bases outside the gene matches. The V gene's germline CDR1 is MDHEN and CDR2 SYDVKM. The CDR3 DNA reads as TGTGCCAGCACCTCTGGGGGCGGGAGGGAGACCCAGTACTTC. It encodes CASTSGGGRETQYF.

The genes are TRBV6-1 and TRBJ2-5; D is undetermined. This CDR3 is built from 14 residues. V lost 2 bases to trimming and J lost 2 bases, with 9 bases between them. Per germline, CDR1 MNHNS and CDR2 SASEGT. The CDR3 coding sequence is TGTGCCAGCAGTGAATGGAGCCGGCAAGAGACCCAGTACTTC. The encoded protein is CASSEWSRQETQYF.

The rearrangement joins TRBV5-1 to TRBJ2-5; D unclear. This CDR3 is 13 amino acids long. Trimming pared 2 bases from V and 9 bases from J, leaving 14 bases between. Germline V gene data show CDR1 as SGHRS and CDR2 as YFSETQ. The CDR3: CASSFNSPESQYF. In DNA, the CDR3 is TGCGCCAGCAGCTTTAACAGCCCTGAGTCCCAGTACTTC.

The rearrangement links TRBV6-5 to TRBJ1-1; D is perhaps TRBD1 (5 bases). Germline CDR1 reads MNHEY; CDR2 reads SVGAGI. This CDR3 has 15 residues. Trimming removed 8 bases at V and 1 base at J, with 17 bases between. The chain's CDR3 is CASRGLGAENTEAFF. CDR3 coding DNA: TGTGCCAGCCGAGGACTTGGGGCAGAGAACACTGAAGCTTTCTTT.

The V call is TRBV5-1, the J call TRBJ2-1, with 10 bases aligning to TRBD2. Germline CDR1 SGHRS, CDR2 YFSETQ. CDR3 length equals 17 residues. V lost 5 bases and J lost 5; bases outside the gene matches: 13. The CDR3 DNA follows: TGCGCCAGCAGTTATCTCCCTAGCGGGAGTAACGACAATGAGCAGTTCTTC. Its translation: CASSYLPSGSNDNEQFF.

The V call is TRBV6-1, the J call TRBJ1-2; D not resolved. Trimming left V 1 base short and J 8 bases short, with 8 bases between. The V gene's germline CDR1 is MNHNS and CDR2 SASEGT. This CDR3 contains 12 residues. CDR3 sequence: CASSEVGNGYTF. DNA for the CDR3: TGTGCCAGCAGTGAAGTGGGAAACGGCTACACCTTC.

The gene calls are TRBV28 and TRBJ1-1, with 8 bases fitting TRBD1. The germline V gene has CDR1 MDHEN and CDR2 SYDVKM. With 2 bases clipped from V and 2 bases from J, the junction kept 4 bases outside the gene matches. This CDR3 is built from 15 residues. The CDR3 bases are TGTGCCAGCAGTTTAGGCGGGACAGGTAACACTGAAGCTTTCTTT. It specifies CASSLGGTGNTEAFF.

J is TRBJ1-1 and V is TRBV5-1, with D perhaps TRBD1 (6 bases). Trimming pared 0 bases from V and 1 base from J, leaving 13 bases between. CDR3 length: 16 amino acids. Germline CDR1 and CDR2: SGHRS and YFSETQ. CDR3 bases: TGCGCCAGCAGCTTGGAAGCCCAGGGACAGAACACTGAAGCTTTCTTT. It specifies CASSLEAQGQNTEAFF.

In nucleotides, the CDR3 is TGTGCCAGCAGTGCGGACAGGGCCTCCTCCTACGAGCAGTACGTC. Translated: CASSADRASSYEQYV. This chain connects TRBV6-5 to TRBJ2-7, with TRBD1 matching over 8 bases. CDR3 length equals 15 residues. V dropped 5 bases and J dropped 0; count of bases not matched to a gene: 6. CDR1 MNHEY and CDR2 SVGAGI come from the germline V gene.

The CDR3 spells CSVGGTSGSDEQYF. The CDR3 coding sequence is TGCAGCGTTGGGGGGACTAGCGGGAGCGATGAGCAGTACTTC. The chain recombines TRBV29-1 with TRBJ2-7; 14 positions agree with TRBD2. Germline CDR1 is SQVTM and CDR2 is ANQGSEA. This CDR3 comprises 14 residues. The V and J ends lost 4 bases and 7 bases, in that order; junction bases with no gene match: 6.